This T cell receptor beta chain was sequenced during a study of T cell changes during pregnancy in multiple sclerosis. Generated by immunoSEQ multiplex PCR, the TCRdb table keeps only in-frame clones and is missing some. The sample lists about 100,000 clones, 92% occurring once. Germline V gene data show CDR1 as MNHEY and CDR2 as SVGAGI. The CDR3 is 13 residues long. The V gene end was trimmed by 8 bases and the J gene end by 4 bases; junction bases not matched to a gene: 4. This chain joins TRBV6-5 and TRBJ2-3, with TRBD2 matching over 9 bases. The TCR originated in a female donor in good health, enrolled as a control in a pregnancy study. Source: peripheral blood, taken in the third trimester of pregnancy. This CDR3 reads CASVKRGADTQYF. The CDR3 DNA reads as TGTGCCAGCGTGAAGCGGGGGGCAGATACGCAGTATTTT.